These T cell receptor beta chains were read from a single sample in a study of OX40 agonist ivuxolimab in advanced cancers. TCRdb's table, derived via immunoSEQ multiplex PCR, lists solely in-frame clones and lacks some. The sample includes more than 35,000 clones, 75% to 90% of them seen just once. The sample consisted of CD4+ or CD8+ T cells sorted from blood, taken in a trial of the OX40 agonist ivuxolimab. The receptors derive from an adult with an advanced solid tumor such as melanoma, head and neck, liver or kidney cancer. Both conserved end residues are part of each CDR3. D genes are given only for firm matches. Clone size is given for some rows only: seen once, a few or many times, or a class if the clone is expanded.

CDR3 protein: CATSRERLTYNEQFF
CDR3 DNA: TGTGCCACCAGCAGAGAAAGACTAACCTACAATGAGCAGTTCTTC
V gene: TRBV15
clone size: .
J gene: TRBJ2-1
D gene: .

CDR3 protein: CAWSAVGQGNYGYTF
CDR3 DNA: TGTGCCTGGAGTGCTGTGGGACAGGGAAACTATGGCTACACCTTC
V gene: TRBV30
clone size: .
J gene: TRBJ1-2
D gene: TRBD1

CDR3 protein: CASIGEAGNYGYTF
CDR3 DNA: TGTGCCAGCATCGGTGAGGCGGGGAACTATGGCTACACCTTC
V gene: TRBV2
clone size: .
J gene: TRBJ1-2
D gene: .

CDR3 protein: CASSSLTGAWGYTF
CDR3 DNA: TGTGCCAGCAGTTCATTGACGGGGGCGTGGGGCTACACCTTC
V gene: TRBV28
clone size: .
J gene: TRBJ1-2
D gene: .

CDR3 protein: CASRQTSTEAFF
CDR3 DNA: TGTGCCAGCAGACAGACATCCACTGAAGCTTTCTTT
V gene: TRBV6-5
clone size: .
J gene: TRBJ1-1
D gene: .

CDR3 protein: CASSASGVSTDTQYF
CDR3 DNA: TGTGCCAGTAGTGCTAGCGGGGTTAGCACAGATACGCAGTATTTT
V gene: TRBV19
clone size: .
J gene: TRBJ2-3
D gene: TRBD2

CDR3 protein: CSVEGSYEQYF
CDR3 DNA: TGCAGCGTTGAAGGGTCCTACGAGCAGTACTTC
V gene: TRBV29-1
clone size: .
J gene: TRBJ2-7
D gene: .

CDR3 protein: CASSLVGAGDPTDTQYF
CDR3 DNA: TGTGCCAGCAGCTTAGTTGGAGCGGGAGACCCCACAGATACGCAGTATTTT
V gene: TRBV13
clone size: once
J gene: TRBJ2-3
D gene: TRBD2

CDR3 protein: CASSEDRGQPQHF
CDR3 DNA: TGTGCCAGCAGTGAGGATCGGGGTCAGCCCCAGCATTTT
V gene: TRBV6-1
clone size: .
J gene: TRBJ1-5
D gene: .

CDR3 protein: CASSPPFRQGEKLFF
CDR3 DNA: TGTGCCAGCAGCCCACCATTTCGACAGGGTGAAAAACTGTTTTTT
V gene: TRBV7-9
clone size: few
J gene: TRBJ1-4
D gene: TRBD1

CDR3 protein: CATRTVGGSSYEQYF
CDR3 DNA: TGTGCCACGCGAACGGTAGGGGGAAGCTCCTACGAGCAGTACTTC
V gene: TRBV6-6
clone size: .
J gene: TRBJ2-7
D gene: .

CDR3 protein: CASSFYGGQHTGELFF
CDR3 DNA: TGTGCCAGCAGCTTCTATGGGGGACAGCACACCGGGGAGCTGTTTTTT
V gene: TRBV11-2
clone size: once
J gene: TRBJ2-2
D gene: TRBD1

CDR3 protein: CASSEGTGGSYEQYF
CDR3 DNA: TGTGCCAGCAGTGAGGGGACAGGGGGCTCCTACGAGCAGTACTTC
V gene: TRBV6-1
clone size: .
J gene: TRBJ2-7
D gene: TRBD1

CDR3 protein: CASLALAGGGGELFF
CDR3 DNA: TGTGCCAGCCTGGCACTAGCGGGAGGAGGCGGGGAGCTGTTTTTT
V gene: TRBV2
clone size: .
J gene: TRBJ2-2
D gene: TRBD2

CDR3 protein: CASSPAGAGEQFF
CDR3 DNA: TGCGCCAGCAGCCCAGCAGGGGCGGGTGAGCAGTTCTTC
V gene: TRBV5-1
clone size: .
J gene: TRBJ2-1
D gene: .

CDR3 protein: CASSDASGSYEQYF
CDR3 DNA: TGCGCCAGCAGCGATGCTAGCGGATCCTACGAGCAGTACTTC
V gene: TRBV5-1
clone size: .
J gene: TRBJ2-7
D gene: TRBD2

CDR3 protein: CASSSSGNLYEQYF
CDR3 DNA: TGTGCCAGCAGCTCCAGCGGGAACCTCTACGAGCAGTACTTC
V gene: TRBV14
clone size: .
J gene: TRBJ2-7
D gene: TRBD2

CDR3 protein: CASSPPIGVNEQFF
CDR3 DNA: TGTGCCAGCTCACCACCGATCGGGGTCAATGAGCAGTTCTTC
V gene: TRBV18
clone size: .
J gene: TRBJ2-1
D gene: .

CDR3 protein: CSAVGGQGLQETQYF
CDR3 DNA: TGCAGCGCCGTGGGGGGACAGGGGCTTCAAGAGACCCAGTACTTC
V gene: TRBV29-1
clone size: .
J gene: TRBJ2-5
D gene: TRBD1

CDR3 protein: CASRQILTGPKAFF
CDR3 DNA: TGTGCCAGCAGGCAAATCCTGACAGGTCCCAAAGCTTTCTTT
V gene: TRBV2
clone size: .
J gene: TRBJ1-1
D gene: .

CDR3 protein: CASSLAGMNTEAFF
CDR3 DNA: TGTGCCAGCAGCTTAGCAGGGATGAACACTGAAGCTTTCTTT
V gene: TRBV11-2
clone size: .
J gene: TRBJ1-1
D gene: .

CDR3 protein: CASSPQRLAGDEQFF
CDR3 DNA: TGCGCCAGCAGCCCTCAACGACTAGCGGGAGATGAGCAGTTCTTC
V gene: TRBV4-3
clone size: few
J gene: TRBJ2-1
D gene: TRBD2

CDR3 protein: CASSEFRASSYNEQFF
CDR3 DNA: TGTGCCAGCAGTGAATTTAGGGCGAGCTCCTACAATGAGCAGTTCTTC
V gene: TRBV25-1
clone size: .
J gene: TRBJ2-1
D gene: .

CDR3 protein: CSVQTSDRVYEQYF
CDR3 DNA: TGCAGCGTTCAGACTAGCGACCGAGTCTACGAGCAGTACTTC
V gene: TRBV29-1
clone size: .
J gene: TRBJ2-7
D gene: TRBD2

CDR3 protein: CASRTGSGTAYEQYF
CDR3 DNA: TGTGCCAGCAGAACGGGTAGCGGAACTGCCTACGAGCAGTACTTC
V gene: TRBV28
clone size: .
J gene: TRBJ2-7
D gene: .

CDR3 protein: CASSFGPPTDNEQFF
CDR3 DNA: TGTGCCAGCAGCTTCGGCCCCCCGACGGACAATGAGCAGTTCTTC
V gene: TRBV7-2
clone size: .
J gene: TRBJ2-1
D gene: .

CDR3 protein: CASSLRFSGARETQYF
CDR3 DNA: TGTGCCAGCAGTTTGAGGTTCTCGGGGGCTAGGGAGACCCAGTACTTC
V gene: TRBV27
clone size: .
J gene: TRBJ2-5
D gene: .

CDR3 protein: CASSLTLADNEQFF
CDR3 DNA: TGTGCCAGCAGCTTGACCCTAGCGGACAATGAGCAGTTCTTC
V gene: TRBV5-4
clone size: few
J gene: TRBJ2-1
D gene: TRBD2

CDR3 protein: CASSFPPQMAYEQYF
CDR3 DNA: TGTGCCAGCAGCTTCCCCCCTCAGATGGCCTACGAGCAGTACTTC
V gene: TRBV11-2
clone size: .
J gene: TRBJ2-7
D gene: .

CDR3 protein: CASSPGLFGYEQYF
CDR3 DNA: TGTGCCAGCAGCCCGGGACTTTTTGGCTACGAGCAGTACTTC
V gene: TRBV5-4
clone size: .
J gene: TRBJ2-7
D gene: .